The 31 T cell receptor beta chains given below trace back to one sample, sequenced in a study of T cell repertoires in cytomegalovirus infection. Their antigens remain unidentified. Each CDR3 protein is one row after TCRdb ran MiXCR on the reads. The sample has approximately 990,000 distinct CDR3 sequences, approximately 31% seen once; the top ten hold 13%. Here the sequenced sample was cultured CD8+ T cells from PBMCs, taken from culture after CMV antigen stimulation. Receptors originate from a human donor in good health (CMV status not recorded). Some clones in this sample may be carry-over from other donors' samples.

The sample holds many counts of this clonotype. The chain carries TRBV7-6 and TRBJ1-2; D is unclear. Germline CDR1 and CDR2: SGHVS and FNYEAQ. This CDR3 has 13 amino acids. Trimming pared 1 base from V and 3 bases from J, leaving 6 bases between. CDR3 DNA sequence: TGTGCCAGCAGCTTAGTCCTCGACTATGGCTACACCTTC. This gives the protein CASSLVLDYGYTF.

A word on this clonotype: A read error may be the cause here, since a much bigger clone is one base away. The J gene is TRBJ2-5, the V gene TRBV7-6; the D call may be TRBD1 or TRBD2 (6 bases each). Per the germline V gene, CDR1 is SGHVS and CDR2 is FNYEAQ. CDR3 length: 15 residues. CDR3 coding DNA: TGTGCCGGCAGCTCGGGGGCTCCTCCTCTGGAGACCCAGTACTTC. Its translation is CAGSSGAPPLETQYF.

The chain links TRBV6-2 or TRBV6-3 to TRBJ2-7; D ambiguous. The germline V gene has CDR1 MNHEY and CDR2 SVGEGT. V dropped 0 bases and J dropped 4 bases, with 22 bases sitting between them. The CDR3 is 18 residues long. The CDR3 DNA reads TGTGCCAGCAGTTACTCCCCTTTTGGGCCATCGGAAGTATACGAGCAGTACGTC. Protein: CASSYSPFGPSEVYEQYV.

DNA of the CDR3: TGTGCCATCAGTGAGGGGGGACAGATTAACTATGGCTACACCTTC. This encodes CAISEGGQINYGYTF. This chain connects TRBV10-3 to TRBJ1-2; 7 nucleotides line up with TRBD1. V was pared by 2 bases and J by 1 base, with 4 bases of the junction left unmatched. The germline gives CDR1 ENHRY, CDR2 SYGVKD. This CDR3 comprises 15 residues.

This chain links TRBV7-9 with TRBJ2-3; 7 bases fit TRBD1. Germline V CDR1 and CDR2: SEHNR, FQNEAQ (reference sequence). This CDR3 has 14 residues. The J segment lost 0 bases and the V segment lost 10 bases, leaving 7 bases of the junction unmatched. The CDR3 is CAIEDRRSTDTQYF. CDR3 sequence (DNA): TGTGCCATCGAGGACAGGAGGAGCACAGATACGCAGTATTTT.

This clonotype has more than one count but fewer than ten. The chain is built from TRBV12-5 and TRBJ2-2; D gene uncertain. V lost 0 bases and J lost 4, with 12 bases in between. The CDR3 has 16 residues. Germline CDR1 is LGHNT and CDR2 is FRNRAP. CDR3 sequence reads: CASGLVLQPGTGELFF. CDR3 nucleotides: TGTGCTAGTGGTTTGGTACTTCAACCGGGCACCGGGGAGCTGTTTTTT.

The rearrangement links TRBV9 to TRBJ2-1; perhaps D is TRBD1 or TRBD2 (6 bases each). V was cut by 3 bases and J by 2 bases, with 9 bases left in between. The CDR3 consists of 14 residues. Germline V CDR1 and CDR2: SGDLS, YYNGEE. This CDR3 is CASSAGDTYNEQFF. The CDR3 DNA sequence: TGTGCCAGCAGCGCGGGGGACACCTACAATGAGCAGTTCTTC.

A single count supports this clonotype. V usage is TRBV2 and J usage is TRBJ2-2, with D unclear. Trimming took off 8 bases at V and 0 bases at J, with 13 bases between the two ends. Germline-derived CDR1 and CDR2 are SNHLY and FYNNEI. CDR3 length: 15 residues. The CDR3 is CASDRTVTNTGELFF. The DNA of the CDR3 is TGTGCCAGCGACCGGACGGTTACGAACACCGGGGAGCTGTTTTTT.

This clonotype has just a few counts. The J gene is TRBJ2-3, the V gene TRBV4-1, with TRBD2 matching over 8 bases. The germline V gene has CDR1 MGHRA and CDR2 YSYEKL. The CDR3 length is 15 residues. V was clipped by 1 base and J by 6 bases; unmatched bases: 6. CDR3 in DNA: TGCGCCAGCAGCCAAGGAGCGGGGGCATTCGATACGCAGTATTTT. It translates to CASSQGAGAFDTQYF.

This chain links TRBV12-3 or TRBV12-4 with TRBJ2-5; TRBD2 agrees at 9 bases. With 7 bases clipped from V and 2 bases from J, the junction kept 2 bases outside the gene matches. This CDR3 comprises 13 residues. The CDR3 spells CASKAGGQETQYF. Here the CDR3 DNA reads TGTGCCAGCAAAGCGGGGGGACAAGAGACCCAGTACTTC.

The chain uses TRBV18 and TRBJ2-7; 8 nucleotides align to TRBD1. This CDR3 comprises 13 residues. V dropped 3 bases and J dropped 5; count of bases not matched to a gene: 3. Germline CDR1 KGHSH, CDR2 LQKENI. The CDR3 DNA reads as TGTGCCAGCTCACCTTGGACAGGGAACGAGCAGTACGTC. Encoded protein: CASSPWTGNEQYV.

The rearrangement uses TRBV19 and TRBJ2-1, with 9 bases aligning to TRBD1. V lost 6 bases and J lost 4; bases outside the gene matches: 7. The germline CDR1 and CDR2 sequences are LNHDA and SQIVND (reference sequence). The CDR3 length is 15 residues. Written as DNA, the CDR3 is TGTGCCAGTAGGAACCGGGACAGGGAATACAATGAGCAGTTCTTC. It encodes CASRNRDREYNEQFF.

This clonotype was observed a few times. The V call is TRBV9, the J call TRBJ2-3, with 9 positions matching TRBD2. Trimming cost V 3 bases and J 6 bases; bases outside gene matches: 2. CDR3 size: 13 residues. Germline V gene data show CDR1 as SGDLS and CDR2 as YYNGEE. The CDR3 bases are TGTGCCAGCAGCGCCGGGACTAGCGATACGCAGTATTTT. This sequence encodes CASSAGTSDTQYF.

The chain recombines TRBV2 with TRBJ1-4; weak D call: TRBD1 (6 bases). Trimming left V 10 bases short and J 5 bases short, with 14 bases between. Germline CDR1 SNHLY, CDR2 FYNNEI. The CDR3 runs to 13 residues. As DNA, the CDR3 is TGTGCCACCCGGCAGACAGGAAATGAAAAACTGTTTTTT. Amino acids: CATRQTGNEKLFF.

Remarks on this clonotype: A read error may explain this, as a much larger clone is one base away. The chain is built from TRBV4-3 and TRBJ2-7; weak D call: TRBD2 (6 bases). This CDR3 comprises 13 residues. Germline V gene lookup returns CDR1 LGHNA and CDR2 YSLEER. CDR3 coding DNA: TGCCTTCAGGAGGGACGGGTTGTCTACGAGCAGTACTTC. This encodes CLQEGRVVYEQYF.

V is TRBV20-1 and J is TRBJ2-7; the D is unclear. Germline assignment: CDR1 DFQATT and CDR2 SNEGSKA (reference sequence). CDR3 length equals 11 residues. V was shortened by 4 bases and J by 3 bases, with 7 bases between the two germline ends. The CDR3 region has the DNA TGCAGTGCTAACTGGGACTACGAGCAGTACTTC. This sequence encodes CSANWDYEQYF.

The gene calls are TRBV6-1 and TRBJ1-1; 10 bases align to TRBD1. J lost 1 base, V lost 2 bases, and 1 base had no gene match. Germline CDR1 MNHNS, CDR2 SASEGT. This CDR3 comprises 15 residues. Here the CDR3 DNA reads TGTGCCAGCAGTGAATGGACAGGGGGGAACACTGAAGCTTTCTTT. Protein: CASSEWTGGNTEAFF.

The CDR3 DNA reads as TGTGCCAGCAGTGTGCTAGCGGGGAGCTACGAGCAGTACTTC. Translating gives CASSVLAGSYEQYF. The chain combines TRBV6-6 with TRBJ2-7, with 9 bases lining up with TRBD2. This CDR3 contains 14 residues. The junction had 5 bases not matched to a gene; V was cut back by 5 bases and J by 3 bases. Germline-derived CDR1 and CDR2 are MNHNY and SVGAGI (reference sequence).

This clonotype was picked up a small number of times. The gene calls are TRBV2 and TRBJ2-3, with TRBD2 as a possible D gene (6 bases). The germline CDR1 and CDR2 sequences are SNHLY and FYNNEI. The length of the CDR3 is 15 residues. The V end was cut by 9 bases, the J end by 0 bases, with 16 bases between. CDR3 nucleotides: TGTGCCAGTCCTTCGGGGGAAGAGAGCACAGATACGCAGTATTTT. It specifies CASPSGEESTDTQYF.

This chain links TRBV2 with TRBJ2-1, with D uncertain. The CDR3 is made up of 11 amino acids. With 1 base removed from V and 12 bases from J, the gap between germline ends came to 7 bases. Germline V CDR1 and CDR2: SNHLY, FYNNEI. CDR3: CASSEDSRQFF. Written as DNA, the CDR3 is TGTGCCAGCAGTGAAGATAGTCGGCAGTTCTTC.

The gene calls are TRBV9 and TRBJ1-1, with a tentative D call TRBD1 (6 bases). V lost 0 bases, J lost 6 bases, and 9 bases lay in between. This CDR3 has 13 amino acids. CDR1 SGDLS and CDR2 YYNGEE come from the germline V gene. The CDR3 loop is CASSVDNRAEAFF. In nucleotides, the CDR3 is TGTGCCAGCAGCGTAGATAACAGGGCTGAAGCTTTCTTT.

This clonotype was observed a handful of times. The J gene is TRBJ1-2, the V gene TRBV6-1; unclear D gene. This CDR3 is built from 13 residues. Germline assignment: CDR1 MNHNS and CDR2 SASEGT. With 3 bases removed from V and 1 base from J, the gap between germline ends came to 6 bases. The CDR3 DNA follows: TGTGCCAGCAGTGAGCTCATTAACTATGGCTACACCTTC. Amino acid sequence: CASSELINYGYTF.

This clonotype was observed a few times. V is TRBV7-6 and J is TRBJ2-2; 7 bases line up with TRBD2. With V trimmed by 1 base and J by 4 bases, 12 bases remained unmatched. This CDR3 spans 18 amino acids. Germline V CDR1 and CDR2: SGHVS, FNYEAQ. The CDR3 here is CASSLGHLPGGSTGELFF. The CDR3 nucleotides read TGTGCCAGCAGCTTAGGCCACCTCCCGGGGGGAAGCACCGGGGAGCTGTTTTTT. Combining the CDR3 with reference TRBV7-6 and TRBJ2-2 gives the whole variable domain GAGVSQSPRYKVTKRGQDVALRCDPISGHVSLYWYRQALGQGPEFLTYFNYEAQQDKSGLPNDRFSAERPEGSISTLTIQRTEQRDSAMYRCASSLGHLPGGSTGELFFGEGSRLTVL.

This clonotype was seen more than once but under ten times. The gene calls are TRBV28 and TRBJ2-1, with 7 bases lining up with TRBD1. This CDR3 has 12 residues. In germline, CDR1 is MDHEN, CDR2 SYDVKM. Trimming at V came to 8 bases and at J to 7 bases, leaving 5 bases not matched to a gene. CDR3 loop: CASVQGVNEQFF. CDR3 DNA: TGTGCCAGCGTTCAGGGGGTAAATGAGCAGTTCTTC.

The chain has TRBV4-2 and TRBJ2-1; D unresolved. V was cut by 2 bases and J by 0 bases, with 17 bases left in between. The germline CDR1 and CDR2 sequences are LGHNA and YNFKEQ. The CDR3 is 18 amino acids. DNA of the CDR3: TGTGCCAGCAGCCAACGTAGGAAGCGAGACAACTCCTACAATGAGCAGTTCTTC. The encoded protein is CASSQRRKRDNSYNEQFF.

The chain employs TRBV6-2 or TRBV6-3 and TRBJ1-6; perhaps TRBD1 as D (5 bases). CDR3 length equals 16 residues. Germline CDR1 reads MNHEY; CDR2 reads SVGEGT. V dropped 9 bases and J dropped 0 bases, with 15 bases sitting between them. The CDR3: CASDSLQSSYNSPLHF. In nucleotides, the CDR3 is TGTGCCAGTGACAGCCTGCAGAGCTCCTATAATTCACCCCTCCACTTT.

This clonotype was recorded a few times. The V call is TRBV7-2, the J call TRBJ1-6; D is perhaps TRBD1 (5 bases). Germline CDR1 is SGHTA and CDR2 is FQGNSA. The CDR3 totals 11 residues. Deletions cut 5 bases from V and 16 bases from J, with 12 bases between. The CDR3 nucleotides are TGTGCCAGCAGCATAGGTGGGGCGCTCCACTTT. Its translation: CASSIGGALHF.

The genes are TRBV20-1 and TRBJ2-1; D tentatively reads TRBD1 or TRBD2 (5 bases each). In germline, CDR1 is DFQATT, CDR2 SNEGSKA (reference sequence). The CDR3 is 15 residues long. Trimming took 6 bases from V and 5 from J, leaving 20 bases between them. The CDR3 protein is CSANAAGTLNNEQFF. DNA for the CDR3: TGCAGTGCAAACGCCGCCGGGACGCTAAACAATGAGCAGTTCTTC.

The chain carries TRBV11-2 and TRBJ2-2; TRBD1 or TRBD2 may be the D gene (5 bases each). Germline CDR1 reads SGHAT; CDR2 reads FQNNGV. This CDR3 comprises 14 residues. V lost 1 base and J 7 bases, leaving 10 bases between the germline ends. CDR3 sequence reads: CASSLVGGGGELFF. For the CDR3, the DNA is TGTGCCAGCAGCTTAGTTGGGGGTGGCGGGGAGCTGTTTTTT.

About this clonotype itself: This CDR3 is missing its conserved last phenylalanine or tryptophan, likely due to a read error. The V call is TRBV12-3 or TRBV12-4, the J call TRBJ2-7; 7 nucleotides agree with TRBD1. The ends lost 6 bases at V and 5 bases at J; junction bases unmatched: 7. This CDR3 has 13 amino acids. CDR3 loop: CASRRQGSHEQYL. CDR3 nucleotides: TGTGCCAGCAGACGACAGGGCTCTCACGAGCAGTACCTC.

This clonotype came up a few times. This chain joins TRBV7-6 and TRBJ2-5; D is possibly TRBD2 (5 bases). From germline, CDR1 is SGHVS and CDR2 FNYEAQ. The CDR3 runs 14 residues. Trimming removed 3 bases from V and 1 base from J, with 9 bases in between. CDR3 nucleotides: TGTGCCAGCAGCTTCGGGGTCGGCCAAGAGACCCAGTACTTC. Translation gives CASSFGVGQETQYF.